A selection of T cell receptor beta chains follows, all from one sample in a study of T-cell memory formation after mild COVID-19. Using its own MiXCR run on the 5' RACE reads, TCRdb lists one record per CDR3 protein. Counted here are around 370,000 distinct CDR3 sequences, roughly 20% occurring once; the ten biggest clones make up roughly an eighth. Source material: PBMCs or a T cell subset sorted from them (not recorded which). These receptors originate from an adult woman who had mild COVID-19 (a few samples of this study predate the infection). Cell type and time point are not known. The CDR3 runs from the conserved cysteine through the conserved F or W. Fields, in order: V gene, clone size, D gene, J gene, CDR3 DNA, CDR3 protein. A D gene is named only where the DNA matches it firmly. Size values are once, few and many counts, or a class for expanded clones, and some rows have none.

>TRBV7-3|once|-|TRBJ2-1
TGTGCCAGCAGCCCCCGTGGCTCGCCTCCTACGGATGAGCAGTTCTTC
CASSPRGSPPTDEQFF
>TRBV6-6|-|TRBD1|TRBJ2-1
TGTGCCAGCAGTTACTCGACAGGGTACATCTACAATGAGCAGTTCTTC
CASSYSTGYIYNEQFF
>TRBV4-1|-|TRBD1|TRBJ2-1
TGCGCCAGCAGCCAAGGGGATACAGGGGGAGTCGATGAGCAGTTCTTC
CASSQGDTGGVDEQFF
>TRBV14|-|-|TRBJ1-1
TGTGCCAGCAGCCAAGAGAAATCTTCCGACGCGAACACTGAAGCTTTCTTT
CASSQEKSSDANTEAFF
>TRBV11-2|few|-|TRBJ2-3
TGTGCCAGCAGCGTTAGGGGGGGAACTAGCACAGATACGCAGTATTTT
CASSVRGGTSTDTQYF
>TRBV12-3/TRBV12-4|few|-|TRBJ1-5
TGTGCCAGCAGTCCGGGGGGAGGTGTGGGTCAGCCCCAGCATTTT
CASSPGGGVGQPQHF
>TRBV4-3|-|-|TRBJ2-1
TGCGCCAGCAGCCTCCGTGGGGAGTGGAATGAGCAGTTCTTC
CASSLRGEWNEQFF
>TRBV24-1|few|TRBD1|TRBJ2-1
TGTGCCACCAGTGATCCCGGGACAGACAGAGACAATGAGCAGTTCTTC
CATSDPGTDRDNEQFF
>TRBV12-3/TRBV12-4|few|TRBD2|TRBJ2-1
TGTGCCAGCAGCCTTCGGGTAGCGGGCCTCACCTACAATGAGCAGTTCTTC
CASSLRVAGLTYNEQFF
>TRBV5-1|-|TRBD1|TRBJ2-1
TGCGCCAGCGCCGCTGGACAGGGTGTTTACAATGAGCAGTTCTTC
CASAAGQGVYNEQFF
>TRBV12-3/TRBV12-4|few|TRBD2|TRBJ2-7
TGTGCCAGCAGTTTAGCGGGACTAGCGTCCTACGAGCAGTACTTC
CASSLAGLASYEQYF
>TRBV14|few|-|TRBJ2-1
TGTGCCAGCAGCCAATTGACAGCCTACAATGAGCAGTTCTTC
CASSQLTAYNEQFF
>TRBV24-1|few|-|TRBJ2-1
TGTGCCACCAAACAAGGGGGTCAGTCCTACAATGAGCAGTTCTTC
CATKQGGQSYNEQFF
>TRBV15|few|-|TRBJ2-7
TGTGCCACCGGTGGGTTGGACTACGAGCAGTACTTC
CATGGLDYEQYF
>TRBV7-9|-|-|TRBJ2-7
TGTGCCAGCGCTAGGCATGGGTTGGGCGAGCAGTACTTC
CASARHGLGEQYF
>TRBV5-1|many|-|TRBJ2-5
TGCGCCAGCAGCGAGACTCAGGGTTACGGAGAGACCCAGTACTTC
CASSETQGYGETQYF